This T cell receptor (beta chain) was found in a study of blood T cell repertoires in COVID-19. The method was immunoSEQ multiplex PCR; TCRdb's version includes in-frame clones alone and lacks a portion of them. The sample comprises about 260,000 clones, about 86% of which are singletons, and around 4.1% rests with the top ten. Cohort placement rested on clinical history that participants reported themselves. Sequenced: PBMCs or T cells enriched from blood (not recorded which). This clonotype originated in a man aged 25 to 45 with acute COVID-19.

CDR3 amino acids: CASSVWGVMNTIYF. The CDR3 DNA reads TGTGCCAGCAGCGTGTGGGGGGTGATGAACACCATATATTTT. V gene TRBV11-3 combines with J gene TRBJ1-3, with D possibly being TRBD1 (5 bases). Germline-derived CDR1 and CDR2 are SGHNT and YENEEA. Trimming took off 5 bases at V and 7 bases at J, with 15 bases between the two ends. This CDR3 has 14 residues.